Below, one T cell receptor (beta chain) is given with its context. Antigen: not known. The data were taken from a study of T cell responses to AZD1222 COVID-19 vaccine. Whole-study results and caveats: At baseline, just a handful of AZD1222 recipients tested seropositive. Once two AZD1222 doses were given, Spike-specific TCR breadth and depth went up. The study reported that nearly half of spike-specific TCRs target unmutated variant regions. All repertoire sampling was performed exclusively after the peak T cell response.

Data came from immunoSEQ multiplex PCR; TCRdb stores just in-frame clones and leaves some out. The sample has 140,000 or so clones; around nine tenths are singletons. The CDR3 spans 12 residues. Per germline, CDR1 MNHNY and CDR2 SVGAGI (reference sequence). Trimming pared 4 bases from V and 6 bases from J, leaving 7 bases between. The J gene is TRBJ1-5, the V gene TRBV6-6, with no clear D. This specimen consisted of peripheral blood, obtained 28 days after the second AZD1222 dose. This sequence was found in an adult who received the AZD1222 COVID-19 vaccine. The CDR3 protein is CASSFLRQPQHF. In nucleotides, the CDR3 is TGTGCCAGCAGTTTCCTGCGTCAGCCCCAGCATTTT.